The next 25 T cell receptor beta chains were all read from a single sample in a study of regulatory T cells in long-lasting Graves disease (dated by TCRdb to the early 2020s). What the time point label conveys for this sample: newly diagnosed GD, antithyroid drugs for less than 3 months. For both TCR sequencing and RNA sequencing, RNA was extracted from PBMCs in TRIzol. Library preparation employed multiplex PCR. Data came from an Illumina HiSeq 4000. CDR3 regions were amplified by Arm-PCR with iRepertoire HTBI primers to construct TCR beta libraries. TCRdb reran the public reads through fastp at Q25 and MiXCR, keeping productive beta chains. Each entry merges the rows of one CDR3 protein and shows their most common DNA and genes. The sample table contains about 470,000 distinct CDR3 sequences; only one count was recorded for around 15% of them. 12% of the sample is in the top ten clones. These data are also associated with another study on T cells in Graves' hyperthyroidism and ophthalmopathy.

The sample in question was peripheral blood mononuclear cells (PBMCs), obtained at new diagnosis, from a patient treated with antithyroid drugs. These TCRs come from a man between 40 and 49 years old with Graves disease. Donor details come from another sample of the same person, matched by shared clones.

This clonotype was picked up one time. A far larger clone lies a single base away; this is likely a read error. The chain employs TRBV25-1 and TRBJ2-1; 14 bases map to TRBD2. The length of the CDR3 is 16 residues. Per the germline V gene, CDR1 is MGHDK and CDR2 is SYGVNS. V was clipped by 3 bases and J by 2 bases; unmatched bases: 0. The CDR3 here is CASSETSGRAYNEQFF. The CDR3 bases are TGTGCCAGCAGTGAGACTAGCGGGAGGGCCTACAATGAGCAGTTCTTC.

DNA of the CDR3: TGCGCCAGCAGCCAGGGGGTAGCGGAAGCCAAAAACATTCAGTACTTC. Translated, it gives CASSQGVAEAKNIQYF. This chain links TRBV4-1 with TRBJ2-4; perhaps TRBD2 as D (6 bases). Looked up from germline, CDR1 is MGHRA and CDR2 is YSYEKL. V lost 3 bases and J lost 0, with 12 bases in between. CDR3 length: 16 residues.

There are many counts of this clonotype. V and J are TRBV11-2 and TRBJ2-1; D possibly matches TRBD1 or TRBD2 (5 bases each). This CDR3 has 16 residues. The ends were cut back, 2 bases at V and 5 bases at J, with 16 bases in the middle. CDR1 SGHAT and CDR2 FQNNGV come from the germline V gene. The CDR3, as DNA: TGTGCCAGCAGCTTATTACGGGGACCATTAAACAATGAGCAGTTCTTC. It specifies CASSLLRGPLNNEQFF. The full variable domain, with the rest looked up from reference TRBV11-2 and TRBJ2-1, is EAGVAQSPRYKIIEKRQSVAFWCNPISGHATLYWYQQILGQGPKLLIQFQNNGVVDDSQLPKDRFSAERLKGVDSTLKIQPAKLEDSAVYLCASSLLRGPLNNEQFFGPGTRLTVL.

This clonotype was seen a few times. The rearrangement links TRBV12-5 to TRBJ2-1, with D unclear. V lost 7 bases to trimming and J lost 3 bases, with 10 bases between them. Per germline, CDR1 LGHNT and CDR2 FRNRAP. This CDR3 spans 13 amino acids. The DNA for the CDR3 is TGTGCTAGTGCCTCCAACCACTACAATGAGCAGTTCTTC. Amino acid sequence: CASASNHYNEQFF.

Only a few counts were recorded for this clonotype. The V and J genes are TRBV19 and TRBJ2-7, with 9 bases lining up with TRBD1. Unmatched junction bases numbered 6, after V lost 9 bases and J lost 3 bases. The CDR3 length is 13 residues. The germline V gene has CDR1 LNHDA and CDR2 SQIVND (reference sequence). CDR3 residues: CASKGGQGYEQYF. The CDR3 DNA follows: TGTGCCAGCAAAGGGGGACAGGGCTACGAGCAGTACTTC.

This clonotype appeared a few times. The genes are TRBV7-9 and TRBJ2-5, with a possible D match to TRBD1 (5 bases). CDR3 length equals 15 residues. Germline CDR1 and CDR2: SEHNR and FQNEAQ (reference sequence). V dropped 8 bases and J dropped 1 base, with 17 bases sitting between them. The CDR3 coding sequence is TGTGCCAGCTTTTCTTTGATGGACACCCAAGAGACCCAGTACTTC. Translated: CASFSLMDTQETQYF.

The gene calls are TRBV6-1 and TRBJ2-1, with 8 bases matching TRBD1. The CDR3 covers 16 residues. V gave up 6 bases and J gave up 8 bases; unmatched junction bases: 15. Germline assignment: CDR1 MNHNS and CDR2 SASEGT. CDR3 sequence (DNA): TGTGCCAGCAGAGGAATGGGACAGGATCCAGGAGATGAGCAGTTCTTC. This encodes CASRGMGQDPGDEQFF.

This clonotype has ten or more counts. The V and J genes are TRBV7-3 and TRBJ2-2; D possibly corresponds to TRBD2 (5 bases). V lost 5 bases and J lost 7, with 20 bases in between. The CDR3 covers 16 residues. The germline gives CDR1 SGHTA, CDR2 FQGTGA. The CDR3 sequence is CASSPTPTRSGGELFF. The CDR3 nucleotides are TGTGCCAGCAGCCCAACCCCTACTAGATCGGGCGGGGAGCTGTTTTTT.

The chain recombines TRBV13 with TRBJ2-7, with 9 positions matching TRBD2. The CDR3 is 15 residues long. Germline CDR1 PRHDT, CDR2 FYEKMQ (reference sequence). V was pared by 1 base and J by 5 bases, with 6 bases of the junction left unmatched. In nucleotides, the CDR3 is TGTGCCAGCAGCTTAGATGGCGGGAGGGTTCACGAGCAGTACTTC. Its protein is CASSLDGGRVHEQYF.

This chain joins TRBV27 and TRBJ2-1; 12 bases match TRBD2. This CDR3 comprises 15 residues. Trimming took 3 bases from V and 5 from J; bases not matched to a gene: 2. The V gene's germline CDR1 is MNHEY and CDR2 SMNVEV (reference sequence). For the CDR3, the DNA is TGTGCCAGCAGTTTGCTAGCGGGGGGGGACAATGAGCAGTTCTTC. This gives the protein CASSLLAGGDNEQFF.

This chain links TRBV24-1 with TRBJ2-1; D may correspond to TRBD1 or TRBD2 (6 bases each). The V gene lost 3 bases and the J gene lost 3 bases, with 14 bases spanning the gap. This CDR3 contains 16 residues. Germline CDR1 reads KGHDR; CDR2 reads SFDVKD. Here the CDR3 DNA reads TGTGCCACCAGTGATCCGGGGGCAGGGTTCTACAATGAGCAGTTCTTC. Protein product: CATSDPGAGFYNEQFF.

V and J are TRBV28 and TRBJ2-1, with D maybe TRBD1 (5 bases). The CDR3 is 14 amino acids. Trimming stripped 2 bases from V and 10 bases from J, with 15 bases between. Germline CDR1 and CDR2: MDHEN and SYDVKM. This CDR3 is CASSLGAVRHEQFF. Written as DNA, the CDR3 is TGTGCCAGCAGTTTAGGGGCAGTGCGCCACGAGCAGTTCTTC.

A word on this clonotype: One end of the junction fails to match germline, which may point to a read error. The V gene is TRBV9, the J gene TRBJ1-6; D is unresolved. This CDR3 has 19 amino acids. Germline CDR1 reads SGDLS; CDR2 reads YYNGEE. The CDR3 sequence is CASSFRVSQDVPYDSPLHF. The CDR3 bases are TGTGCCAGCAGCTTTCGAGTTAGTCAGGACGTCCCCTATGATTCACCCCTCCACTTT.

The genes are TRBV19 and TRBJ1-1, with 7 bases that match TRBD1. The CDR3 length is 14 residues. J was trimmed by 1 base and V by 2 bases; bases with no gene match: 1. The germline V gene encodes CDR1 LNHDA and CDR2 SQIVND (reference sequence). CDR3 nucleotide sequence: TGTGCCAGTAGTATACCAGGGGGGAACACTGAAGCTTTCTTT. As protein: CASSIPGGNTEAFF.

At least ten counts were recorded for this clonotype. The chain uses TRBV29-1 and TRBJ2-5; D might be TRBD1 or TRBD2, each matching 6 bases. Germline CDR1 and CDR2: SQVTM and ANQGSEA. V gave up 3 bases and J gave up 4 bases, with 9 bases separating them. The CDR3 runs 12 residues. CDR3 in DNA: TGCAGCGTTGATTCGGGGGCAGAGACCCAGTACTTC. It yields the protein CSVDSGAETQYF.

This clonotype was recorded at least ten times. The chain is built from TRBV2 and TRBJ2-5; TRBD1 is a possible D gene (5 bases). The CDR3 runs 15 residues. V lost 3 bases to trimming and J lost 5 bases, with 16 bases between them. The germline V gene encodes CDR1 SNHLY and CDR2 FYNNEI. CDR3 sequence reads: CASSEAQGPGETQYF. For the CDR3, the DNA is TGTGCCAGCAGTGAGGCGCAGGGCCCAGGGGAGACCCAGTACTTC.

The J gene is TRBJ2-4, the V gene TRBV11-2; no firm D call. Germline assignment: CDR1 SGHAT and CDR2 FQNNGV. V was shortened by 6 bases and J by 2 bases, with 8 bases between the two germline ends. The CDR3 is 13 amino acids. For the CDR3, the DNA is TGTGCCAGCAGTCAGACGTCCAAAAACATTCAGTACTTC. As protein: CASSQTSKNIQYF. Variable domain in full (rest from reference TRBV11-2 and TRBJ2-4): EAGVAQSPRYKIIEKRQSVAFWCNPISGHATLYWYQQILGQGPKLLIQFQNNGVVDDSQLPKDRFSAERLKGVDSTLKIQPAKLEDSAVYLCASSQTSKNIQYFGAGTRLSVL.

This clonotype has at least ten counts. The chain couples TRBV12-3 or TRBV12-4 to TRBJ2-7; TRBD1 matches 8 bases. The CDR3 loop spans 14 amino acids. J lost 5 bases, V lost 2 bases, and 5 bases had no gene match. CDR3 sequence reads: CASSLIQGANEQYF. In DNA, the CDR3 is TGTGCCAGCAGTTTAATCCAGGGGGCTAACGAGCAGTACTTC.

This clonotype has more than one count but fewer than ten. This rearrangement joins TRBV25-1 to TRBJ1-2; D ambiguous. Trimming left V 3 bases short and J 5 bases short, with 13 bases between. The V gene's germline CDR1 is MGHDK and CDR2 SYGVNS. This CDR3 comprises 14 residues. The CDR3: CASSEASGLYGYTF. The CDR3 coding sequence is TGTGCCAGCAGTGAGGCATCTGGGTTATATGGCTACACCTTC.

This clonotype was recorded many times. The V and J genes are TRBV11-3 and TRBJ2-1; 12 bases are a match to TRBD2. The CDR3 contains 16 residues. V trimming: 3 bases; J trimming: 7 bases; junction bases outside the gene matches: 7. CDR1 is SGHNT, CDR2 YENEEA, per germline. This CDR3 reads CASSLVTSGRSNEQFF. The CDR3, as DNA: TGTGCCAGCAGCTTGGTTACTAGCGGGAGGTCGAATGAGCAGTTCTTC. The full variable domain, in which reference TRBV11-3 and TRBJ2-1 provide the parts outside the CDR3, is EAGVVQSPRYKIIEKKQPVAFWCNPISGHNTLYWYLQNLGQGPELLIRYENEEAVDDSQLPKDRFSAERLKGVDSTLKIQPAELGDSAVYLCASSLVTSGRSNEQFFGPGTRLTVL.

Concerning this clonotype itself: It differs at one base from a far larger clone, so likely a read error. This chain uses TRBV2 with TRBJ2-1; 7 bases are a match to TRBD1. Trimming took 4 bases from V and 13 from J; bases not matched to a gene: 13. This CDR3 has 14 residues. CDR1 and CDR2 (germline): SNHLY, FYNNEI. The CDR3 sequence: CASSGRQGVRTQFF. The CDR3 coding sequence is TGTGCCAGCAGTGGGCGACAGGGAGTCCGGACCCAGTTCTTC. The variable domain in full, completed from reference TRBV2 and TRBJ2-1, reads EPEVTQTPSHQVTQMGQEVILRCVPISNHLYFYWYRQILGQKVEFLVSFYNNEISEKSEIFDDQFSVERPDGSNFTLKIRSTKLEDSAMYFCASSGRQGVRTQFFGPGTRLTVL.

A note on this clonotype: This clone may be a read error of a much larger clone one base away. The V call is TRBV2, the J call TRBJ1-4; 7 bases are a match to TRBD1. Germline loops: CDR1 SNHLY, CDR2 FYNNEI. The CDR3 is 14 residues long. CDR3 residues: CASSAEGAGEKLVF. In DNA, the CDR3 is TGTGCCAGCAGTGCGGAGGGGGCCGGTGAAAAACTGGTTTTT.

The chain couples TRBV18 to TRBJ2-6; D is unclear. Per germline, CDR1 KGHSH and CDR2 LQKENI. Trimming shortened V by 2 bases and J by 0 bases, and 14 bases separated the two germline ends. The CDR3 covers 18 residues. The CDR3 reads CASSPYYSGSSGANVLTF. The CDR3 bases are TGTGCCAGCTCACCATATTATTCGGGCAGCTCTGGGGCCAACGTCCTGACTTTC.

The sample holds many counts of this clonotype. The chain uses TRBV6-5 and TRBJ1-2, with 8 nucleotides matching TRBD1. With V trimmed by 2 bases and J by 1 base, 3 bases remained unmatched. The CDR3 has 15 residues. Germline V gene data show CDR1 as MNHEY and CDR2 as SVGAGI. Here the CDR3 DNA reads TGTGCCAGCAGTTACGGACAGGGCTTTAACTATGGCTACACCTTC. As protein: CASSYGQGFNYGYTF.

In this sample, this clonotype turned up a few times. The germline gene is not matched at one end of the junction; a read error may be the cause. CDR3 region: CASSETLDRGKNIQYF. Written as DNA, the CDR3 is TGCGCCAGCAGTGAGACCTTGGACAGGGGCAAAAACATTCAGTACTTC. The chain has TRBV6-1 and TRBJ2-4; 9 bases line up with TRBD1. The CDR3 extends over 16 amino acids. Germline-derived CDR1 and CDR2 are MNHNS and SASEGT.